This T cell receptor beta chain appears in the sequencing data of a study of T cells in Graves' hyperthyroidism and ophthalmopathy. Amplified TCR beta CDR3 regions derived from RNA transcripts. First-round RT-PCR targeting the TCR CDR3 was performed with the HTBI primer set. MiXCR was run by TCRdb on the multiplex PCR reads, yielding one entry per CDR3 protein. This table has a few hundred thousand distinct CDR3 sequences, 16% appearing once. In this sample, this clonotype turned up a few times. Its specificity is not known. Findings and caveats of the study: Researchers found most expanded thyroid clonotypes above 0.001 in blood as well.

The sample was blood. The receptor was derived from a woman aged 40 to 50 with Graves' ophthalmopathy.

CDR3 sequence reads: CSARDTGTGGSYEQYF. CDR3 DNA: TGCAGTGCTAGAGATACGGGGACAGGGGGTTCCTACGAGCAGTACTTC. The V call is TRBV20-1, the J call TRBJ2-7; TRBD1 aligns across 11 bases. V was pared by 0 bases and J by 1 base, with 5 bases of the junction left unmatched. The CDR3 contains 16 residues. In germline, CDR1 is DFQATT, CDR2 SNEGSKA (reference sequence).